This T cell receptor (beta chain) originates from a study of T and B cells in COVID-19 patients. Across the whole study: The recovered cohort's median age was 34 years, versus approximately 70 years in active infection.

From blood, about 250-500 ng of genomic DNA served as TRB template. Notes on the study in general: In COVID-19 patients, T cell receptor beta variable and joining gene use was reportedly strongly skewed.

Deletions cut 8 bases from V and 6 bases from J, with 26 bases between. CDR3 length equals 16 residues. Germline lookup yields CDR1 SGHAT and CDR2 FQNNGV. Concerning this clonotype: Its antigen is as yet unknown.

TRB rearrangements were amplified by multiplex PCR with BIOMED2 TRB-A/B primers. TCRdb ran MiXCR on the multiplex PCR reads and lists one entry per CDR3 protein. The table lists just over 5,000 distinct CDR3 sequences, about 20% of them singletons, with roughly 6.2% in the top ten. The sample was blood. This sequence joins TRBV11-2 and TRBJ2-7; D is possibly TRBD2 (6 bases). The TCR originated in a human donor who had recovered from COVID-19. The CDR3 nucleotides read TGTGCCAGCGAACTCTCAGCTTGGGACTCCCGGTTCGAGCAGTACTTC. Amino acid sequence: CASELSAWDSRFEQYF.